This T cell receptor beta chain was sequenced in a study of shared clonotypes between healthy human individuals. Terminally differentiated effector memory CD45RA+ cells were excluded from the naive CD8 cells, which were CD45RO-negative and positively selected for CCR7. Profiled with immunoSEQ multiplex PCR; TCRdb holds only in-frame clones, not every one. The sample consists of over 2,000,000 clones, roughly 93% of them appearing once. V was pared by 9 bases and J by 8 bases, with 11 bases of the junction left unmatched. CDR1 is MNHEY and CDR2 is SMNVEV in the germline V gene (reference sequence). The CDR3 runs to 14 residues.

The clonotype comes from a man younger than 35 in good health. Some clones in this sample may be carry-over from other donors' samples. The source material was naive CD8+ T cells from PBMCs. This chain connects TRBV27 to TRBJ1-4; 8 positions agree with TRBD1. Here the CDR3 reads CARVWGQEREKLFF. The CDR3 nucleotides read TGTGCCAGAGTCTGGGGACAGGAGAGGGAAAAACTGTTTTTT.